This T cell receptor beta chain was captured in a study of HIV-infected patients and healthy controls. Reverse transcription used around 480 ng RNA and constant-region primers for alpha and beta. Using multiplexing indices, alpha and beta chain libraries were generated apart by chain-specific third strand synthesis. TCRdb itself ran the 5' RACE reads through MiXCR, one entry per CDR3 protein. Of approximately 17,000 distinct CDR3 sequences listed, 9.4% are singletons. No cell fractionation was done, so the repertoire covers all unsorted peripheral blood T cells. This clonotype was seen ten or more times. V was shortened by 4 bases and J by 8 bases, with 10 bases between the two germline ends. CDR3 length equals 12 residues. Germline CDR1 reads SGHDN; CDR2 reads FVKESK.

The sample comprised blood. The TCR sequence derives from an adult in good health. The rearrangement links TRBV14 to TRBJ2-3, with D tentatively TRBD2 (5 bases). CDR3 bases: TGTGCCAGCAGCCTGGCGGCGGGTACGCAGTATTTT. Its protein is CASSLAAGTQYF.